The present T cell receptor (beta chain) was sequenced within a study of blood T cells in healthy people across ages. Findings and caveats of the study: From one million sequenced T cells, diversity estimates were lower bounds. Versus aged donors, long-lived donors had higher diversity and more naive CD4+ cells.

Worth noting for this clonotype: The target antigen is unknown.

It was with a sample-barcoded 5' primer and a J-beta primer mix that a second PCR of about 6 to 12 cycles was run. TCRdb re-called the 5' RACE reads through MiXCR, storing one row per CDR3 protein. In the table there are a few hundred thousand distinct CDR3 sequences, approximately 52% of which are singletons. Germline V gene lookup returns CDR1 SGHAT and CDR2 FQNNGV. Trimming cost V 6 bases and J 2 bases; bases outside gene matches: 6. The CDR3 runs to 16 residues. Input material: blood. The V and J genes are TRBV11-2 and TRBJ2-3, with 12 bases matching TRBD2. The source is a man aged 60 to 69 in good health. This CDR3 reads CASRPGLAGVTDTQYF. CDR3 DNA: TGTGCCAGCAGGCCGGGACTAGCGGGCGTCACAGATACGCAGTATTTT.